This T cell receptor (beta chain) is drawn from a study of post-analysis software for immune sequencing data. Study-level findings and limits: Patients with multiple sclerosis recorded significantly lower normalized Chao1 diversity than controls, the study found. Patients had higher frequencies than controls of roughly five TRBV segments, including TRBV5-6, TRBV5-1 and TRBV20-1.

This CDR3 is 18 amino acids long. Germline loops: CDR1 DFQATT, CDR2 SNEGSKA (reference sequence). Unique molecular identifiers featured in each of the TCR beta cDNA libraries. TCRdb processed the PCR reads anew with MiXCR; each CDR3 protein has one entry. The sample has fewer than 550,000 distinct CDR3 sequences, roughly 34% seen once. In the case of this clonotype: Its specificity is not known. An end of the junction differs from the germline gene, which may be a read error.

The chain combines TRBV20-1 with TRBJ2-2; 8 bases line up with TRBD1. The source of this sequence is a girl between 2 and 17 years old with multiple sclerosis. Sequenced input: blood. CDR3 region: CSANTGTGRAVNAGERFF. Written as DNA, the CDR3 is TGCAGTGCAAACACCGGGACAGGACGAGCAGTTAACGCCGGGGAGCGGTTTTTT.